The clone carrying this T cell receptor (beta chain) was seen a few times. Antigen unknown. These data belong to a study of T-cell reconstitution after alpha-beta-depleted transplantation in children. The study, taken as a whole, reports: One year post-transplant, T-cell counts and diversity were largely derived from T cells produced anew. Several hundred expanded graft clones reportedly gave rise to the alpha-beta T cells present about two months after transplant.

Unique molecular identifiers tagged the TCRbeta library. TCRdb reanalysed the PCR reads using MiXCR and keeps one entry per CDR3 protein. The table has 900,000 or so distinct CDR3 sequences, around 17% seen once; the top ten hold about 5%. Germline CDR1 DFQATT, CDR2 SNEGSKA (reference sequence). The CDR3 consists of 12 residues. The rearrangement uses TRBV20-1 and TRBJ1-1; no firm D call. The TCR comes from a male patient between 5 and 17 years old who had a stem cell transplant for acute lymphoblastic leukemia, so the T cells may come from the graft donor. Material: PBMCs, mostly from graft donor cells, obtained 360 days after TCRalphabeta/CD19-depleted stem cell transplant. The CDR3 region has the DNA TGCAGCCTAAACAGAGGGAACACTGAAGCTTTCTTT. Translated, it gives CSLNRGNTEAFF.